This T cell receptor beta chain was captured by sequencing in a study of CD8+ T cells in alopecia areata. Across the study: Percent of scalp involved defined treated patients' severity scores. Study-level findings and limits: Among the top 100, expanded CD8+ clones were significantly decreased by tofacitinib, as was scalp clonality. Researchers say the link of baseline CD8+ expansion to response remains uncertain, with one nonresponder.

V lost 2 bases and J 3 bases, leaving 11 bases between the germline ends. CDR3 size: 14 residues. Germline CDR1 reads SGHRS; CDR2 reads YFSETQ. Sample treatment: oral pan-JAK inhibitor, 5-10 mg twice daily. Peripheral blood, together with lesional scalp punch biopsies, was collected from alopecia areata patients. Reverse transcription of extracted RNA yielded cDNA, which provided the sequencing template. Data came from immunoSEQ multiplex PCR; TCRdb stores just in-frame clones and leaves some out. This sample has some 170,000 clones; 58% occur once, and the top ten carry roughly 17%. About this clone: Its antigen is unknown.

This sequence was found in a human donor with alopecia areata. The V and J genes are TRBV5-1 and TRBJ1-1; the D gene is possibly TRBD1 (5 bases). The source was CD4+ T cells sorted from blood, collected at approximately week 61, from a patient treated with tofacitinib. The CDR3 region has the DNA TGCGCCAGCAGCTTTGGAGGGGTTCACACTGAAGCTTTCTTT. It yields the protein CASSFGGVHTEAFF.